This T cell receptor beta chain comes out of a study of cytomegalovirus exposure and HLA in healthy donors. Findings and caveats of the study: When the data were analyzed later, several of the most significant clusters appeared to be linked to common viral pathogens.

In regard to this clone: Its antigen is unidentified.

CDR3 size: 12 residues. The V gene's germline CDR1 is SGDLS and CDR2 YYNGEE. V lost 0 bases, J lost 14 bases, and 5 bases stayed unmatched. Primers included in the PCR were 60 Vbeta and 13 Jbeta primers. Sequencing was performed with immunoSEQ multiplex PCR; in TCRdb, only in-frame clones are kept and a portion is missing. The table records some 140,000 clones, about 86% of them present only once. The J gene is TRBJ2-1, the V gene TRBV9; 7 bases are a match to TRBD2. Sample: PBMCs. The source of this sequence is a woman in her twenties or thirties in good health and CMV-seronegative. CDR3 nucleotide sequence: TGTGCCAGCAGCGTAGGCGGGGGAGTAAAGTTCTTC. Translated, it gives CASSVGGGVKFF.